The rows below give T cell receptor beta chains drawn from one sample of a study of low-dose radiotherapy and immunotherapy resistance in tumors. TCRdb reprocessed the reads with MiXCR, giving one entry per CDR3 protein. The sample holds 60,000 or so distinct CDR3 sequences, around 27% seen once. Sample: PBMCs, taken before treatment. These receptors all come from a male donor with rectosigmoid adenocarcinoma. Each CDR3 is given with its conserved first and last residue. Fields, in order: D gene, clone size, CDR3 length, V gene, J gene, CDR3 protein, CDR3 DNA. The D gene is left open where the match is weak. The listing skips clone size in some rows; elsewhere it reads once, few, many or a size class.

>.|many|14|TRBV28|TRBJ1-1
CASTFRSINTEAFF
TGTGCCAGCACCTTTAGGTCTATTAACACTGAAGCTTTCTTT
>TRBD2|many|15|TRBV7-3|TRBJ2-7
CASSPTSGSSYEQYF
TGTGCCAGCAGTCCGACTAGCGGGTCCTCCTACGAGCAGTACTTC
>.|many|16|TRBV12-3/TRBV12-4|TRBJ1-5
CASTSFTVVGNQPQHF
TGTGCCAGCACGTCGTTTACAGTGGTCGGCAATCAGCCCCAGCATTTT
>.|.|14|TRBV5-1|TRBJ1-1
CASSLGGGNTEAFF
TGCGCCAGCAGCTTGGGGGGAGGGAACACTGAAGCTTTCTTT
>TRBD1|.|15|TRBV19|TRBJ1-2
CASSILSTGYYGYTF
TGTGCCAGTAGTATCCTTTCGACAGGGTACTATGGCTACACCTTC
>.|medium-sized|11|TRBV28|TRBJ2-1
CASSHRDEQFF
TGTGCCAGCAGTCACAGAGATGAGCAGTTCTTC
>.|many|13|TRBV27|TRBJ1-1
CASSLRENTEAFF
TGTGCCAGCAGTTTGAGGGAGAACACTGAAGCTTTCTTT
>TRBD2|many|15|TRBV6-2/TRBV6-3|TRBJ2-2
CASIQRGANTGELFF
TGTGCCAGCATCCAGCGGGGGGCGAACACCGGGGAGCTGTTTTTT
>.|many|18|TRBV25-1|TRBJ2-5
CASTKTRGGRGQQETQYF
TGTGCCAGCACCAAAACGAGGGGGGGCCGGGGGCAGCAAGAGACCCAGTACTTC
>.|.|13|TRBV5-5|TRBJ1-2
CASSLEESRGYTF
TGTGCCAGCAGCTTGGAGGAGTCGCGTGGCTACACCTTC
>.|.|16|TRBV4-2|TRBJ2-3
CASSQDVGAAQNTQYF
TGTGCCAGCAGCCAAGATGTGGGGGCCGCACAGAATACGCAGTATTTT
>.|many|15|TRBV7-3|TRBJ1-1
CASSSWAGASTEAFF
TGTGCCAGCAGCTCTTGGGCCGGGGCTAGCACTGAAGCTTTCTTT
>.|many|15|TRBV7-2|TRBJ2-3
CASGEPGFSGDTQYF
TGTGCCAGCGGGGAGCCAGGGTTTTCGGGAGATACGCAGTATTTT
>TRBD1|few|15|TRBV6-1|TRBJ2-5
CASSAITGDQETQYF
TGTGCCAGCAGTGCGATTACAGGGGACCAAGAGACCCAGTACTTC
>TRBD1|.|14|TRBV7-2|TRBJ1-2
CASSRYTGGEGYTF
TGTGCCAGCAGCCGTTACACAGGGGGCGAAGGCTACACCTTC
>.|many|15|TRBV19|TRBJ1-5
CASSPRGRGFKPQHF
TGTGCCAGCTCCCCCCGGGGGCGCGGGTTTAAGCCCCAGCATTTT
>TRBD1|many|12|TRBV7-9|TRBJ1-1
CASSSGTAEAFF
TGTGCCAGCAGCTCCGGGACAGCTGAAGCTTTCTTT
>.|many|12|TRBV20-1|TRBJ1-1
CRISGGTTEAFF
TGCAGGATATCGGGGGGAACCACTGAAGCTTTCTTT
>TRBD1|many|14|TRBV20-1|TRBJ2-2
CSAPRQGKAGELFF
TGCAGTGCTCCTCGACAGGGGAAGGCCGGGGAGCTGTTTTTT
>TRBD2|many|17|TRBV28|TRBJ2-1
CASSSGRGGLAGNEQFF
TGTGCCAGCAGTTCGGGGAGGGGTGGACTAGCGGGGAATGAGCAGTTCTTC
>.|.|13|TRBV20-1|TRBJ1-4
CSATGGSRGKLFF
TGCAGTGCTACCGGGGGCAGTAGGGGAAAACTGTTTTTT
>.|many|12|TRBV6-2/TRBV6-3|TRBJ1-4
CASSYRSGKLFF
TGTGCCAGCAGTTACAGAAGTGGAAAACTGTTTTTT
>.|many|13|TRBV28|TRBJ1-5
CASHWSSNQPQHF
TGTGCCAGCCATTGGTCCAGCAATCAGCCCCAGCATTTT
>.|many|18|TRBV12-3/TRBV12-4|TRBJ1-5
CASSSRDRLFYSNQPQHF
TGTGCCAGCAGTTCTCGGGACCGCTTATTTTATAGCAATCAGCCCCAGCATTTT
>TRBD1|once|14|TRBV6-5|TRBJ1-2
CASRTQGIIYGYTF
TGTGCCAGCAGGACACAGGGGATCATCTATGGCTACACCTTC
>.|.|14|TRBV29-1|TRBJ2-1
CSVDTSERAGEQFF
TGCAGCGTTGATACGAGTGAGAGAGCCGGGGAGCAGTTCTTC
>.|.|14|TRBV5-1|TRBJ2-7
CASSLFRGNYEQYF
TGCGCCAGCAGCTTGTTTCGGGGCAACTACGAGCAGTACTTC
>.|.|13|TRBV5-1|TRBJ2-7
CASSLSQGHEQYF
TGCGCCAGCAGCTTGAGCCAGGGCCACGAGCAGTACTTC
>.|.|17|TRBV4-2|TRBJ2-7
CASSQEGDSGGYNEQHF
TGTGCCAGCAGCCAAGAGGGTGACAGTGGGGGTTACAATGAGCAGCACTTC
>.|.|17|TRBV24-1|TRBJ2-3
CATSDLTGRIGTDTQYF
TGTGCCACCAGTGACTTGACAGGAAGGATTGGAACAGATACGCAGTATTTT
>TRBD2|many|15|TRBV20-1|TRBJ2-7
CSASSGVGRASEQYF
TGCAGTGCTAGTTCCGGAGTCGGGAGGGCCTCCGAGCAGTACTTC
>.|.|15|TRBV3-1|TRBJ1-4
CASSQDLNGYEKLFF
TGTGCCAGCAGCCAAGATCTTAACGGGTATGAAAAACTGTTTTTT
>.|many|12|TRBV7-9|TRBJ2-7
CASSLSLYEQYF
TGTGCCAGCAGCTTAAGCCTCTACGAGCAGTACTTC